These 20 T cell receptor beta chains originate from one sample sequenced in a study. TCRdb independently ran MiXCR on the RT-PCR reads; one entry per CDR3 protein. The table has 550,000 to 750,000 distinct CDR3 sequences, 12% to 15% seen once. Sequencing input: memory CD4+ T cells from blood. These receptor sequences come from a female donor in good health, serving as a healthy control.

This clonotype was observed at least ten times. The chain combines TRBV6-5 with TRBJ1-2; tentatively, D is TRBD1 (5 bases). Per the germline V gene, CDR1 is MNHEY and CDR2 is SVGAGI. The germline V and J ends were trimmed by 9 bases and 3 bases, with 17 bases remaining between them. CDR3 length: 14 amino acids. CDR3 bases: TGTGCCAGTACAGGTGCAGGGTCTCACTATGGCTACACCTTC. This codes for CASTGAGSHYGYTF.

The chain employs TRBV5-6 and TRBJ1-4; 8 bases align to TRBD1. This CDR3 contains 13 residues. The germline V gene encodes CDR1 SGHDT and CDR2 YYEEEE. The V segment lost 4 bases and the J segment 10 bases; nucleotides outside the gene matches: 6. CDR3: CASSPQGVGKLFF. CDR3 DNA: TGTGCCAGCAGCCCACAGGGGGTTGGAAAACTGTTTTTT. Looking up the rest from reference TRBV5-6 and TRBJ1-4 gives the full variable domain: DAGVTQSPTHLIKTRGQQVTLRCSPKSGHDTVSWYQQALGQGPQFIFQYYEEEERQRGNFPDRFSGHQFPNYSSELNVNALLLGDSALYLCASSPQGVGKLFFGSGTQLSVL.

This clonotype has a handful of counts. This chain joins TRBV4-2 and TRBJ2-1; 10 bases match TRBD2. Germline CDR1 and CDR2: LGHNA and YNFKEQ. The CDR3 extends over 17 amino acids. V lost 3 bases to trimming and J lost 4 bases; unmatched junction nucleotides: 9. Written as DNA, the CDR3 is TGTGCCAGCAGCCAGGACGCTAGCGGGAGCTTGTACAATGAGCAGTTCTTC. As protein: CASSQDASGSLYNEQFF.

This clonotype was seen at least ten times. The chain carries TRBV6-2 or TRBV6-3 and TRBJ2-7, with D perhaps matching TRBD2 (6 bases). This CDR3 contains 14 residues. Germline CDR1 MNHEY, CDR2 SVGEGT. V was clipped by 6 bases and J by 4 bases, with 16 bases between them. The CDR3 is CASSDGGAWYEQYF. The CDR3 DNA reads as TGTGCCAGCAGCGACGGGGGTGCGTGGTACGAGCAGTACTTC.

V gene TRBV20-1 combines with J gene TRBJ1-3; D gene ambiguous. Germline lookup yields CDR1 DFQATT and CDR2 SNEGSKA (reference sequence). Trimming shortened V by 3 bases and J by 2 bases, and 8 bases separated the two germline ends. The CDR3 totals 13 residues. The CDR3 region is CSASQVPGNTIYF. CDR3 DNA: TGCAGTGCTAGTCAGGTCCCTGGAAACACCATATATTTT.

Only a few counts were recorded for this clonotype. The chain is built from TRBV4-2 and TRBJ2-7; D possibly corresponds to TRBD1 (6 bases). The ends were cut back, 3 bases at V and 5 bases at J, with 17 bases in the middle. Per the germline V gene, CDR1 is LGHNA and CDR2 is YNFKEQ. The CDR3 loop spans 15 amino acids. CDR3 sequence: CASSHAGQSDHEQYF. CDR3 DNA sequence: TGTGCCAGCAGCCATGCCGGACAGTCAGACCACGAGCAGTACTTC.

The V call is TRBV6-1, the J call TRBJ1-2, with D perhaps TRBD1 (6 bases). There are 12 residues in the CDR3. Germline values: CDR1 MNHNS, CDR2 SASEGT. V was shortened by 11 bases and J by 8 bases, with 18 bases between the two germline ends. This chain's CDR3 is CASTGRGGGYTF. CDR3 nucleotides: TGTGCCTCTACGGGGAGGGGGGGAGGCTACACCTTC.

This sequence joins TRBV27 and TRBJ2-4, with D tentatively TRBD1 (6 bases). Germline V gene sequence: CDR1 MNHEY, CDR2 SMNVEV (reference sequence). The V gene lost 5 bases and the J gene lost 0 bases, with 20 bases spanning the gap. The CDR3 runs 18 residues. The CDR3 region has the DNA TGTGCCAGCAGTCGGATAAAGGACAGTTACTTAGCCAAAAACATTCAGTACTTC. Its translation is CASSRIKDSYLAKNIQYF.

This clonotype has a handful of counts. The rearrangement links TRBV4-3 to TRBJ2-7; D uncertain. Trimming stripped 0 bases from V and 2 bases from J, with 8 bases between. This CDR3 comprises 14 residues. Germline loops: CDR1 LGHNA, CDR2 YSLEER. The CDR3 DNA reads as TGCGCCAGCAGCCAAGATATGGAAGCCTACGAGCAGTACTTC. Its translation: CASSQDMEAYEQYF.

The V gene is TRBV25-1, the J gene TRBJ2-3; 16 bases match TRBD2. Germline V gives CDR1 MGHDK, CDR2 SYGVNS. There are 20 residues in the CDR3. V lost 1 base, J lost 2 bases, and 9 bases stayed unmatched. CDR3 in amino acids: CASSELGTSGRAFDTDTQYF. The CDR3 nucleotides read TGTGCCAGCAGTGAATTAGGGACTAGCGGGAGGGCCTTCGACACAGATACGCAGTATTTT.

This clonotype was counted at least ten times. This chain joins TRBV6-5 and TRBJ1-3; D gene unclear. CDR1 and CDR2 from the germline V gene are MNHEY and SVGAGI. This CDR3 spans 17 amino acids. V was trimmed by 0 bases and J by 0 bases, leaving 12 bases between them. This chain's CDR3 is CASSYSGDVSSGNTIYF. The CDR3 DNA reads TGTGCCAGCAGTTACTCGGGAGACGTGAGCTCTGGAAACACCATATATTTT.

The chain uses TRBV5-6 and TRBJ2-2, with a tentative D call TRBD1 (5 bases). The length of the CDR3 is 15 residues. Trimming removed 0 bases from V and 1 base from J, with 7 bases in between. Germline CDR1 SGHDT, CDR2 YYEEEE. The CDR3 nucleotides read TGTGCCAGCAGCTTGGGACAGCAGAACACCGGGGAGCTGTTTTTT. Translated, it gives CASSLGQQNTGELFF.

There are many counts of this clonotype. The chain links TRBV6-1 to TRBJ2-7; 9 bases are a match to TRBD1. The CDR3 covers 14 residues. Trimming at V came to 6 bases and at J to 4 bases, leaving 7 bases not matched to a gene. CDR1 is MNHNS, CDR2 SASEGT, per germline. CDR3 in DNA: TGTGCCAGCAGCACCGGGACAGGGATTTACGAGCAGTACTTC. It translates to CASSTGTGIYEQYF.

This clonotype came up a few times. This chain links TRBV30 with TRBJ2-1; D is unresolved. Germline CDR1 GTSNPN, CDR2 SVGIG (reference sequence). CDR3 length: 12 amino acids. V was cut by 4 bases and J by 5 bases, with 9 bases left in between. This CDR3 is CAWTRNNNEQFF. The CDR3 region has the DNA TGTGCCTGGACCAGAAATAACAATGAGCAGTTCTTC.

The V gene is TRBV4-1, the J gene TRBJ2-2; D possibly matches TRBD1 or TRBD2 (5 bases each). The CDR3 spans 16 residues. Germline V gene sequence: CDR1 MGHRA, CDR2 YSYEKL. Trimming removed 0 bases at V and 9 bases at J, with 17 bases between. For the CDR3, the DNA is TGCGCCAGCAGCCAAGACCCCGGGACCGGGAATTGGGAGCTGTTTTTT. Translation gives CASSQDPGTGNWELFF.

This clonotype has only a few counts. V usage is TRBV28 and J usage is TRBJ2-7; 10 nucleotides agree with TRBD1. Germline V gene lookup returns CDR1 MDHEN and CDR2 SYDVKM. CDR3 length: 14 residues. Trimming took 7 bases from V and 6 from J; bases not matched to a gene: 9. As DNA, the CDR3 is TGTGCCAGCACGCCGGGACAGGGGATTTCCGAGCAGTACTTC. Amino acids: CASTPGQGISEQYF.

This chain uses TRBV4-1 with TRBJ2-7; D is possibly TRBD1 (5 bases). The CDR3 consists of 15 residues. Germline CDR1 MGHRA, CDR2 YSYEKL. V was pared by 0 bases and J by 0 bases, with 9 bases between. CDR3 nucleotides: TGCGCCAGCAGCCAAGAGACAGCAAACTCCTACGAGCAGTACTTC. The encoded protein is CASSQETANSYEQYF.

The V call is TRBV15, the J call TRBJ2-5; D gene uncertain. This CDR3 contains 12 residues. Trimming left V 0 bases short and J 5 bases short, with 4 bases between. Germline V gene lookup returns CDR1 LNHNV and CDR2 YYDKDF (reference sequence). The CDR3 spells CATSRDLETQYF. CDR3 DNA: TGTGCCACCAGCAGAGATCTTGAGACCCAGTACTTC.

V usage is TRBV5-1 and J usage is TRBJ2-1; 8 bases fit TRBD1. V trimming: 5 bases; J trimming: 13 bases; junction bases outside the gene matches: 8. Per the germline V gene, CDR1 is SGHRS and CDR2 is YFSETQ. CDR3 length: 12 amino acids. In DNA, the CDR3 is TGCGCCAGCAGTCCACAGGGGGTAGTCCAGTTCTTC. It specifies CASSPQGVVQFF.

This clonotype was recorded only once. The chain couples TRBV16 to TRBJ1-4; D possibly corresponds to TRBD1 (5 bases). Trimming removed 2 bases at V and 8 bases at J, with 12 bases between. In germline, CDR1 is KGHSY, CDR2 FQNENV. The CDR3 length is 14 residues. The DNA of the CDR3 is TGTGCCAGCAGCCAAGGCAGCAACAGGGAAAAACTGTTTTTT. Translation gives CASSQGSNREKLFF.